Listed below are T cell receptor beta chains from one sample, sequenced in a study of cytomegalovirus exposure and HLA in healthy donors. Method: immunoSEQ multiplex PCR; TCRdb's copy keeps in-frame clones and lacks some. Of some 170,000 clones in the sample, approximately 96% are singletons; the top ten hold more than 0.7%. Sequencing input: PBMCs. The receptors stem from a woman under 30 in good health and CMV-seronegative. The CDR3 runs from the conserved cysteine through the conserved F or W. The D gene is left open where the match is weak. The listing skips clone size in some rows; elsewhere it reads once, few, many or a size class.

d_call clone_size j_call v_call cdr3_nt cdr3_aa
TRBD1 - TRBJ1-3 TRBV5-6 TGTGCCAGCAGCTCGGGACAGGGGAAGGGAAACACCATATATTTT CASSSGQGKGNTIYF
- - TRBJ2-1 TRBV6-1 TGTGCCAGCACCAGGAACTCCTACAATGAGCAGTTCTTC CASTRNSYNEQFF
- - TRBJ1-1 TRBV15 TGTGCCACCAGCAGAGATTCGAGGGCCGCCGGATGGGAAGCTTTCTTT CATSRDSRAAGWEAFF
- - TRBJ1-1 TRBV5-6 TGTGCCAGCAGCTCAGGGTTGAACACTGAAGCTTTCTTT CASSSGLNTEAFF
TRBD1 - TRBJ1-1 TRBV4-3 TGCGCCAGCAGCCAGATACAGGGGGCAGGTGAAGCTTTCTTT CASSQIQGAGEAFF
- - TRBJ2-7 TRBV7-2 TGTGCCAGCAGCCCGACTAGGCCTCCCTACGAGCAGTACTTC CASSPTRPPYEQYF
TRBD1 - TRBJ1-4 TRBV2 TGTGCCAGCCAAGTGGGTGGGGTAATTAATTCAGAAGTGCAGGGGGCTAATGAAAAACTGTTTTTT CASQVGGVINSEVQGANEKLFF
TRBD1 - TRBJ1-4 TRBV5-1 TGCGCCAGCAGCATTGGACAGGGTAATGAAAAACTGTTTTTT CASSIGQGNEKLFF
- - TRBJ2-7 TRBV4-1 TGCGCCAGCAGCCAAACAGCATCCTACGAGCAGTACTTC CASSQTASYEQYF
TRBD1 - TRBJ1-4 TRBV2 TGTGCCAGCAGCGTAAGACAGGGTAATGAAAAACTGTTTTTT CASSVRQGNEKLFF
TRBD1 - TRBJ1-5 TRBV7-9 TGTGCCAGCAGCTCCGGGACAGCAAATCAGCCCCAGCATTTT CASSSGTANQPQHF
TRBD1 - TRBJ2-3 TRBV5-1 TGCGCCAGCACCCCGGGACAGGACCCTACACCAGATACGCAGTATTTT CASTPGQDPTPDTQYF
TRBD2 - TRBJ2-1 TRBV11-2 TGTGCCAGCAGCTTAGCCGGGAGGTACAATGAGCAGTTCTTC CASSLAGRYNEQFF
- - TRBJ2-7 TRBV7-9 TGTGCCAGCAGCCCCTATGCCGTCTACGAGCAGTACTTC CASSPYAVYEQYF
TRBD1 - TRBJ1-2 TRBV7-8 TGTGCCAGCAGCTCAGTGACAGGGACCGGCTACACCTTC CASSSVTGTGYTF
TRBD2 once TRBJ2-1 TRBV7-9 TGTGCCATCCAACTAGCGGGGGGCTACAATGAGCAGTTCTTC CAIQLAGGYNEQFF
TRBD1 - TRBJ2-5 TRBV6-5 TGTGCCAGCAGTTACTCAGGGGGCGGCCAAGAGACCCAGTACTTC CASSYSGGGQETQYF
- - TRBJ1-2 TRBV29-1 TGCAGCGTTGAAGGGGCAGGGAGGAACTATGGCTACACCTTC CSVEGAGRNYGYTF
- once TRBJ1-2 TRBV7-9 TGTGCCAGCAGCTTAGCGGCTGGTGGCTACACCTTC CASSLAAGGYTF
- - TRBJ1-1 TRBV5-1 TGCGCCAGCAGCTCCTTGGGGGCCGCTGAAGCTTTCTTT CASSSLGAAEAFF
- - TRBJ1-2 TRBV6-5 TGTGCCAGCAGTCCCGACTCCCTCCCCTTATATGGCTACACCTTC CASSPDSLPLYGYTF
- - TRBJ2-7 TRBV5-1 TGCGCCAGCAGCTTGGGACAGGTCCGCGAGCAGTACTTC CASSLGQVREQYF
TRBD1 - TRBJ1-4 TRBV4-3 TGCGCCAGCAGCCAGAATACCGGGACAGGGAATGAAAAACTGTTTTTT CASSQNTGTGNEKLFF
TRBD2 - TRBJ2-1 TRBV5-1 TGCGCCAGCAGCGGGGGACTAGCGGCTTACAATGAGCAGTTCTTC CASSGGLAAYNEQFF
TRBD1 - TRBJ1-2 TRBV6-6 TGTGCCAGCAGTCAACTCTTGACAGGGGGTTACTATGGCTACACCTTC CASSQLLTGGYYGYTF
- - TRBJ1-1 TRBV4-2 TGTGCCAGCAGCCCGGGAGGGAACACTGAAGCTTTCTTT CASSPGGNTEAFF
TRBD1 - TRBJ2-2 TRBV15 TGTGCCACCAGCAGGGAGACAGGGAGAGGGCCCGGGGAGCTGTTTTTT CATSRETGRGPGELFF
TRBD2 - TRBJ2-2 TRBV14 TGTGCCAGCAGCCAATTGGGAGGGGCCCCCGGGGAGCTGTTTTTT CASSQLGGAPGELFF
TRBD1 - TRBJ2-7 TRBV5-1 TGCGCCAGCAGCGCAGGACAGGGCGCCTACGAGCAGTACTTC CASSAGQGAYEQYF
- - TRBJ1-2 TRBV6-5 TGTGCCAGCAGTTACTCCGGAGGGTCTCGCGGCTACACCTTC CASSYSGGSRGYTF
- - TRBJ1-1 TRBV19 TGTGCCAGTAGTACACAGGGGAACACTGAAGCTTTCTTT CASSTQGNTEAFF
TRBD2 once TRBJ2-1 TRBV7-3 TGTGCCAGCAGCTCATCGGGACTAGCGGCGTACAATGAGCAGTTCTTC CASSSSGLAAYNEQFF
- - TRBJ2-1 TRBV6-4 TGTGCCAGCAGCCCCCGCGGAGGCTCCTACAATGAGCAGTTCTTC CASSPRGGSYNEQFF
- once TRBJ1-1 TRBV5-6 TGTGCCAGCAGCTGGGGACAACAGGCTTTCTTT CASSWGQQAFF
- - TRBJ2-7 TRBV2 TGTGCCAGCAGTGAATTAGGCACACGGGGCTCCTACGAGCAGTACTTC CASSELGTRGSYEQYF
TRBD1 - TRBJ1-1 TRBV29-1 TGCAGCTTTGAGGGGCCAACAGGGGTTTTTGAAGCTTTCTTT CSFEGPTGVFEAFF
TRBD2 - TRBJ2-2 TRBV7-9 TGTGCCAGCAGTCGGAGCGGGGGGGGCACCGGGGAGCTGTTTTTT CASSRSGGGTGELFF
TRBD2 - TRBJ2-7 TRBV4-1 TGCGCCAGCAGCCAAAGACTAGCGGGGGGATACGAGCAGTACTTC CASSQRLAGGYEQYF
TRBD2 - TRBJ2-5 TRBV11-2 TGTGCCAGCAGCTTAGGGCTAGCGGGGGTCCAAGAGACCCAGTACTTC CASSLGLAGVQETQYF
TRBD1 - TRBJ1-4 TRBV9 TGTGCCAGCAGCCCCACAATGGATGGACAGGGGCGTGGAGGCCATGAAAAACTGTTTTTT CASSPTMDGQGRGGHEKLFF
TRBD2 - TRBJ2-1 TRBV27 TGTGCCAGCAGTTCCGGGACTAGCGGGGGGGCCTACAATGAGCAGTTCTTC CASSSGTSGGAYNEQFF
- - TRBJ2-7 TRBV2 TGTGCCAGTCAGGACAGTACCCTTGGGGACTACGAGCAGTACTTC CASQDSTLGDYEQYF
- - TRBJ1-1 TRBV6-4 TGTGCCAGCAGTGAAACAGACAACACTGAAGCTTTCTTT CASSETDNTEAFF
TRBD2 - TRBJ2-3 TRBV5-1 TGCGCCAGCAGCTTGGTCCAGCGGGGGGGGGCAGATACGCAGTATTTT CASSLVQRGGADTQYF
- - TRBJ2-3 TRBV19 TGTGCCAGTAGTCCCCTATCTAGCACAGATACGCAGTATTTT CASSPLSSTDTQYF
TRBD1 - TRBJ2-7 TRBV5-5 TGTGCCAGCAGCCTTGGACAGGGCAACTACGAGCAGTACTTC CASSLGQGNYEQYF
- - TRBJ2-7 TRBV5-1 TGCGCCAGCAGCACCACAGGTAGCTACGAGCAGTACTTC CASSTTGSYEQYF
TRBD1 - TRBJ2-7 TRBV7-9 TGTGCCAGCATCAAAGGGGCTGCGACAGGGGTTACCTACGAGCAGTACTTC CASIKGAATGVTYEQYF
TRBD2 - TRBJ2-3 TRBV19 TGTGCCAGTAGTATCCGGAGGGGGACTAGCGGGGGGACAGATACGCAGTATTTT CASSIRRGTSGGTDTQYF
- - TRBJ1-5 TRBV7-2 TGTGCCAGCACACACACAGGAGATAATCAGCCCCAGCATTTT CASTHTGDNQPQHF
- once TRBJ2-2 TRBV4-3 TGCGCCAGCAGCCAGCGGCACCTCACCGGGGAGCTGTTTTTT CASSQRHLTGELFF
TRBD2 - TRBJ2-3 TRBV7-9 TGTGCCAGCAGCTTAGTTCTAGCGGGGGGCGCAGATACGCAGTATTTT CASSLVLAGGADTQYF
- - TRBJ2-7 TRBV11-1 TGTGCCAGCAGCTTAAGGAGGCCCTACGAGCAGTACTTC CASSLRRPYEQYF
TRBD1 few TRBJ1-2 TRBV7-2 TGTGCCAGCAGCTTAGACAGGGGAAGCTACACCTTC CASSLDRGSYTF
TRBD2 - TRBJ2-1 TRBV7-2 TGTGCCAGCACCCAACTAGCGTCCAATGAGCAGTTCTTC CASTQLASNEQFF
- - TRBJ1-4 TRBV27 TGTGCCAGCAGTCCTCGGGAACGGCAAAAACTGTTTTTT CASSPRERQKLFF
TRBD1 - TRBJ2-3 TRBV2 TGTGCCAGCAGTAGCGACAGGGGGTTGGGTCGGCAGTATTTT CASSSDRGLGRQYF
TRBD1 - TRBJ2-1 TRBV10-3 TGTGCCATCAGTGCAGGGACAGCTTACAATGAGCAGTTCTTC CAISAGTAYNEQFF
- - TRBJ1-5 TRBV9 TGTGCCAGCAGCGCCGGGGAAACCCCCCAGCATTTT CASSAGETPQHF
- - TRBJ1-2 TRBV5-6 TGTGCCAGCAGCCGCAGAGTAGCGGCCAACTATGGCTACACCTTC CASSRRVAANYGYTF